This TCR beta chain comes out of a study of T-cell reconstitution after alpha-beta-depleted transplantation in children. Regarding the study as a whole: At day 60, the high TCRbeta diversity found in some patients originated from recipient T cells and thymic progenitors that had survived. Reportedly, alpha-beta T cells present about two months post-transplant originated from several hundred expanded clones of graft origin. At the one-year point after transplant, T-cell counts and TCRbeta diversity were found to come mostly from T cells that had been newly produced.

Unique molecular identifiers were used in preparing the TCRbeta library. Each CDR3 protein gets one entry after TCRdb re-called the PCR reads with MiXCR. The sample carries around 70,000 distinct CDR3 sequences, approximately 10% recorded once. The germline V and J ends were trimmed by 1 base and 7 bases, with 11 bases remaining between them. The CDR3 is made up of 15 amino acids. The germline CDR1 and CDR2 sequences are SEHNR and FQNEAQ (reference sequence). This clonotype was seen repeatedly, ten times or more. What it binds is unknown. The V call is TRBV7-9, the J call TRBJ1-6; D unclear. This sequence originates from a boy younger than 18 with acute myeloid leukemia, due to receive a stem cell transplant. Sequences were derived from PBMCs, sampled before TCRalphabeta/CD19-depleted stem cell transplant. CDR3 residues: CASSLDGSYNSPLHF. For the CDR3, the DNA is TGTGCCAGCAGCTTAGATGGGAGCTACAATTCACCCCTCCACTTT.